This T cell receptor beta chain was recovered during a study of CD8+ T cells in alopecia areata. Overall study findings and caveats: Normal scalp showed lower clonality than lesional scalp, especially alopecia totalis/universalis. Among patients, TCR sharing was less clear than in mice, a difference possibly due in part to HLA diversity in the patient population.

Extracted RNA was reverse transcribed, and the resulting cDNA served as sequencing template. The assay was immunoSEQ multiplex PCR, and TCRdb's table has in-frame clones only and misses some. The sample holds about 270,000 clones, and no clone turns up only once. Points on this clone: The antigen is unknown. Germline and genes here are mouse. The read gets to within 4 residues of the CDR3 end, and the germline J gene fills in the rest.

Separation of pooled cutaneous lymph node cells was by sorting with CD4, CD8alpha, NKG2D, NKG2ACE and other markers. The germline CDR1 and CDR2 sequences are NNHNN and SYGAGS (reference sequence). This CDR3 is built from 16 residues. Trimming took 0 bases from V and 0 from J; bases not matched to a gene: 4. Sequences were obtained from CD4+ T cells sorted from a lymph node. The chain has TRBV13-2 and TRBJ2-3, with 7 bases fitting TRBD2. This sequence originates from a C3H/HeJ mouse with alopecia areata. The MHC haplotype recorded for the strain is H2-k. CDR3: CASGDAWGSSAETLYF. CDR3 DNA, as far as it was read: TGTGCCAGCGGTGATGCCTGGGGGTCTAGTGCAGAA.